Listed below are T cell receptor beta chains from one sample, sequenced in a study of Graves' ophthalmopathy and Graves' hyperthyroidism. Via MiXCR, TCRdb re-called the multiplex PCR reads, giving one row per CDR3 protein. The sample consists of about 700,000 distinct CDR3 sequences, about 40% of them appearing once. Material for sequencing was peripheral blood. All receptors derive from an adult man with Graves' ophthalmopathy. CDR3s include the opening cysteine and the closing phenylalanine or tryptophan. A D gene is named only where the DNA matches it firmly. The size entry is marked missing in some rows and otherwise reads once, few, many or a size class.

J,D,size,V,CDR3,DNA
TRBJ1-5,NA,NA,TRBV7-6,CASSAGWNNQPQHF,TGTGCCAGCAGCGCAGGGTGGAACAATCAGCCCCAGCATTTT
TRBJ2-2,NA,many,TRBV10-3,CAISRTQGPPGGELFF,TGTGCCATCAGTCGAACGCAGGGTCCCCCAGGCGGGGAGCTGTTTTTT
TRBJ1-2,NA,few,TRBV11-2,CAWSPQPYYGYTF,TGTGCCTGGAGTCCACAACCGTACTATGGCTACACCTTC
TRBJ2-6,NA,many,TRBV7-6,CASSQRPNAGGYSGANVLTF,TGTGCCAGCAGCCAAAGACCTAATGCAGGAGGGTACTCTGGGGCCAACGTCCTGACTTTC
TRBJ1-2,TRBD1,NA,TRBV15,CATSRVRGQGYGYTF,TGTGCCACCAGCAGAGTAAGGGGGCAGGGGTATGGCTACACCTTC
TRBJ2-5,NA,many,TRBV6-2/TRBV6-3,CASSWQVQETQYF,TGTGCCAGCAGTTGGCAGGTCCAGGAGACCCAGTACTTC
TRBJ1-1,NA,many,TRBV6-5,CASSYRAPSEAFF,TGTGCCAGCAGTTATAGGGCACCTTCTGAAGCTTTCTTT
TRBJ2-2,TRBD1,many,TRBV9,CASSQTTGRTGELFF,TGTGCCAGCAGCCAAACGACAGGGCGGACCGGGGAGCTGTTTTTT
TRBJ1-4,NA,NA,TRBV20-1,CSATQGYNEKLFF,TGCAGTGCTACCCAGGGGTATAATGAAAAACTGTTTTTT
TRBJ2-7,NA,NA,TRBV2,CASSPKARPGSYEQYF,TGTGCCAGCTCACCGAAAGCGCGTCCTGGGTCCTACGAGCAGTACTTC
TRBJ2-2,NA,NA,TRBV5-6,CASSLVRGTTNTGELVF,TGTGCCAGCAGCTTGGTCAGGGGTACTACGAACACCGGGGAGCTGGTTTTT
TRBJ2-6,NA,NA,TRBV5-5,CASNLGHSGANALTF,TGTGCCAGCAACCTAGGACATTCTGGGGCCAACGCCCTGACTTTC
TRBJ1-6,NA,many,TRBV4-2,CASSQRDGNSPLHF,TGTGCCAGCAGCCAACGGGACGGGAATTCACCCCTCCACTTT
TRBJ1-2,TRBD1,many,TRBV5-1,CASSSQTGDYGYTF,TGCGCCAGCAGCTCTCAGACAGGGGACTATGGCTACACCTTC
TRBJ1-2,TRBD1,NA,TRBV11-1,CASSKTGGVVHGYTF,TGTGCCAGCAGCAAAACAGGGGGCGTCGTCCATGGCTACACCTTC
TRBJ2-7,TRBD1,once,TRBV24-1,CASSEAIGTGVYEQYF,TGTGCCAGCAGTGAAGCGATCGGGACAGGGGTCTACGAGCAGTACTTC
TRBJ1-5,NA,many,TRBV2,CASSLTASNQPQHF,TGTGCCAGCAGTTTGACAGCTAGCAATCAGCCCCAGCATTTT
TRBJ1-2,TRBD1,NA,TRBV4-1,CASSHSGTGENYGYTF,TGCGCCAGCAGCCATTCCGGGACAGGGGAAAACTATGGCTACACCTTC
TRBJ1-1,NA,many,TRBV11-1,CASSMTVNTEAFF,TGTGCCAGCAGCATGACAGTGAACACTGAAGCTTTCTTT
TRBJ1-1,TRBD1,NA,TRBV29-1,CSIVTGDTEAFF,TGCAGCATTGTTACAGGGGACACTGAAGCTTTCTTT
TRBJ2-7,TRBD1,NA,TRBV29-1,CSTGTGVGEQYF,TGCAGCACCGGGACAGGGGTGGGCGAGCAGTACTTC
TRBJ1-4,NA,many,TRBV20-1,CSAGGGGQEKLFF,TGCAGTGCCGGCGGGGGCGGGCAGGAAAAACTGTTTTTT
TRBJ2-7,TRBD1,NA,TRBV10-3,CAISGPGTGGEQYF,TGTGCCATCAGTGGCCCCGGGACAGGCGGCGAGCAGTACTTC
TRBJ2-7,NA,few,TRBV11-2,CASSLSQPPYEQYF,TGTGCCAGCAGCTTATCTCAACCTCCCTACGAGCAGTACTTC
TRBJ2-5,TRBD2,few,TRBV10-3,CASRRGTSGETQYF,TGTGCCAGCAGACGCGGGACTAGCGGAGAGACCCAGTACTTC
TRBJ2-7,NA,NA,TRBV24-1,CASSYSAIGVTPYEQYF,TGTGCCAGCAGTTACTCCGCGATTGGGGTAACCCCCTACGAGCAGTACTTC
TRBJ2-5,NA,few,TRBV7-9,CASSLAFIREVGYTGETQYF,TGTGCCAGCAGCTTAGCGTTCATAAGGGAAGTTGGGTATACGGGAGAGACCCAGTACTTC
TRBJ1-1,TRBD1,NA,TRBV25-1,CAWDRGGTEAFF,TGTGCCTGGGACAGGGGAGGTACGGAAGCTTTCTTT